Here is one T cell receptor (beta chain) with its context. What this receptor recognizes is not known. There are no base qualities to consult, and no much larger clone falls within one base. Libraries were built with the immunoSEQ multiplex PCR assay. For most patients, high-throughput TCR-beta CDR3 sequencing of genomic DNA was performed by Adaptive Biotechnologies. As for the authors' bioinformatics: Adaptive's ImmunoSEQ software was the source of the TCR sequencing data for 18 patients, while a few other patients were processed with MiXCR and VDJtools. CDR3 nucleotide sequences shared by donor and recipient were removed because the origin of these sequences could not be assigned. To count as alloreactive, a clone needed at least 2-fold expansion over unstimulated cells and a minimum CFSE-low frequency of 0.002% (template counts) or 0.001% (read counts). Clones were considered mappable if detected in sequenced pre-transplant spleen, lymph node, or MLR CFSE-low populations of the donor or recipient. Cumulative frequency of alloreactive clones was calculated as a percentage of all sequences weighted by copy number. Sourced from immuneACCESS, this table was stored by TCRdb with only in-frame sequences that have V and J called. A share of the clones is absent; for the studies checked, an unresolved V gene accounts for under half, and the remainder has no known explanation. V and J calls and clone size are as listed in that table; D and trimming were resolved from the DNA. In all, the sample holds more than 50,000 clones, and about nine tenths of those were seen once. Of the sample, about 1.7% is held by the ten largest clones.

To isolate intraepithelial and lamina propria lymphocytes from graft specimens, dithiothreitol, EDTA incubations and collagenase D digestion were used. Bulk TCR-beta sequencing was performed on serial intestinal graft biopsy specimens collected as late as 600 days after transplant. From the germline V gene (reference sequence), CDR1 is MNHNY and CDR2 is SVGAGI. The CDR3 sequence holds 16 residues, the cysteine and phenylalanine included. Solely the CDR3 DNA is kept, with 48 bases framed from the first base. V lost 7 bases and J lost 5 bases, and the count of bases not matched to a germline gene is 12. This record belongs to a study of graft-versus-host responses after intestinal transplantation (dated by TCRdb to the early 2020s). For the study in its entirety: Multivisceral, liver-intestinal, or isolated intestinal transplants were received by the recipients. Anti-thymocyte globulin induction was given to all recipients, followed by maintenance tacrolimus and steroids for approximately 3 years. Bulk TCR-beta CDR3 sequencing was used to track graft-versus-host and host-versus-graft alloreactive T cell clones in the graft, circulation and bone marrow after intestinal transplantation. To identify alloreactive clones, pre-transplant mixed lymphocyte reaction products were sequenced and then compared with unstimulated pre-transplant donor and recipient T cells. A cohort of 24 intestinal transplant recipients, including one retransplant, was enrolled, and a few patients lacking pretransplant specimens were excluded. A peak of at least 4% donor T cells among recipient peripheral blood mononuclear cells was the definition used for donor T cell macrochimerism. Instead of going to the commercial service, samples from a few later patients were sequenced in-house on an Illumina MiSeq and processed with MiXCR.

Summary of the overall study and its limitations: GvH clones were found in recipient bone marrow, and some of the GvH clones appeared earlier in ileal mucosa or blood, which is consistent with an intestinal mucosal origin. Early after transplant, declines in HvG clones were associated with peak levels of circulating GvH clones. Patients with donor T cell macrochimerism had high GvH to HvG T cell clonal ratios in their allografts. The relatively low number and heterogeneity of intestinal transplant patients limited the conclusions.

Sequencing used ileum tissue, obtained more than 350 days after transplant. The chain is assembled from TRBV6-6 and TRBJ2-3; 10 bases in the junction line up with TRBD1. The TCR sequence derives from a human patient who received an intestinal transplant, so some T cells may come from the graft donor. Here is the DNA: TGTGCCAGCAAAAAGGAGACAGGGGGCCCAAGAGATACGCAGTATTTT. Its product reads: CASKKETGGPRDTQYF.